This passage covers 14 T cell receptor beta chains from one sample sequenced in a study of response to subunit inactivated influenza vaccine. TCRdb re-called the RT-PCR reads with MiXCR, one entry per CDR3 protein. The sample shows hundreds of thousands of distinct CDR3 sequences, about 25% of them seen only once. The specimen was CD4+ T cells sorted from PBMCs, collected 5 days after vaccination. The receptors were gathered from a man aged 50-59 years who received an inactivated influenza vaccine.

The chain employs TRBV20-1 and TRBJ2-3; D ambiguous. Germline CDR1 reads DFQATT; CDR2 reads SNEGSKA (reference sequence). V was clipped by 1 base and J by 0 bases, with 8 bases between them. The CDR3 contains 14 residues. The CDR3 spells CSARGGPSTDTQYF. Written as DNA, the CDR3 is TGCAGTGCTAGAGGCGGACCGAGCACAGATACGCAGTATTTT.

This clonotype showed up just a few times. The chain employs TRBV28 and TRBJ2-2, with D tentatively TRBD1 (5 bases). The V and J ends lost 7 bases and 7 bases respectively, with 16 bases between them. CDR1 is MDHEN, CDR2 SYDVKM, per germline. The CDR3 length is 14 residues. This chain's CDR3 is CASMPRAQVGELFF. The CDR3 nucleotides are TGTGCCAGCATGCCCAGGGCCCAGGTCGGGGAGCTGTTTTTT. Based on the CDR3 plus reference TRBV28 and TRBJ2-2, the full variable domain is DVKVTQSSRYLVKRTGEKVFLECVQDMDHENMFWYRQDPGLGLRLIYFSYDVKMKEKGDIPEGYSVSREKKERFSLILESASTNQTSMYLCASMPRAQVGELFFGEGSRLTVL.

The chain employs TRBV28 and TRBJ2-1, with D possibly TRBD2 on 6 matching bases. Looked up from germline, CDR1 is MDHEN and CDR2 is SYDVKM. Trimming took 6 bases from V and 0 from J, leaving 12 bases between them. The CDR3 consists of 15 residues. The CDR3 nucleotides are TGTGCCAGCAGGCCAGGTAGCGGCTCCTACAATGAGCAGTTCTTC. Its protein is CASRPGSGSYNEQFF. The full variable domain, completed using reference TRBV28 and TRBJ2-1, is DVKVTQSSRYLVKRTGEKVFLECVQDMDHENMFWYRQDPGLGLRLIYFSYDVKMKEKGDIPEGYSVSREKKERFSLILESASTNQTSMYLCASRPGSGSYNEQFFGPGTRLTVL.

This clonotype occurred a few times. The rearrangement joins TRBV12-3 or TRBV12-4 to TRBJ1-5; 8 positions match TRBD1. The CDR3 length is 15 residues. Trimming removed 5 bases from V and 1 base from J; junction bases left unmatched: 4. The CDR3 loop reads CASSRDRLSNQPQHF. The CDR3 nucleotides are TGTGCCAGCAGTCGGGACAGGTTAAGCAATCAGCCCCAGCATTTT.

The chain carries TRBV4-3 and TRBJ2-1, with 10 bases that match TRBD2. This CDR3 spans 20 amino acids. The J segment lost 0 bases and the V segment lost 0 bases, leaving 11 bases of the junction unmatched. Germline V gene data show CDR1 as LGHNA and CDR2 as YSLEER. CDR3 region: CASSQDLGTSAPSSYNEQFF. Here the CDR3 DNA reads TGCGCCAGCAGCCAAGATCTAGGGACTAGCGCTCCGAGCTCCTACAATGAGCAGTTCTTC.

This clonotype was seen a handful of times. DNA of the CDR3: TGTGCCAGCAGTTCCTCCCGGGACCTGATTTACGAGCAGTACTTC. Protein: CASSSSRDLIYEQYF. The J gene is TRBJ2-7, the V gene TRBV6-2 or TRBV6-3, with D perhaps assigned TRBD1 or TRBD2 (5 bases each). Germline V gives CDR1 MNHEY, CDR2 SVGEGT. V lost 4 bases, J lost 4 bases, and 17 bases lay in between. The length of the CDR3 is 15 residues.

This chain links TRBV20-1 with TRBJ2-3; 7 bases fit TRBD2. The CDR3 runs 15 residues. V trimming: 0 bases; J trimming: 7 bases; junction bases outside the gene matches: 10. From germline, CDR1 is DFQATT and CDR2 SNEGSKA (reference sequence). CDR3 region: CSARDRREMRYTQYF. DNA of the CDR3: TGCAGTGCTAGAGATCGGCGGGAGATGAGGTATACGCAGTATTTT.

The chain employs TRBV24-1 and TRBJ2-3; possible D gene TRBD2, 5 bases. Germline V gene lookup returns CDR1 KGHDR and CDR2 SFDVKD. Trimming removed 3 bases from V and 5 bases from J, with 17 bases in between. The CDR3 is 16 amino acids. This CDR3 is CATSDALLGPLDTQYF. The CDR3 nucleotides are TGTGCCACCAGTGATGCCTTACTAGGCCCTTTAGATACGCAGTATTTT.

The rearrangement uses TRBV28 and TRBJ1-4; D is possibly TRBD1 (5 bases). With 7 bases removed from V and 2 bases from J, the gap between germline ends came to 8 bases. Germline V gives CDR1 MDHEN, CDR2 SYDVKM. The CDR3 is made up of 13 amino acids. CDR3 in amino acids: CASTGGTNEKLFF. The CDR3 DNA is TGTGCCAGCACCGGGGGGACTAATGAAAAACTGTTTTTT.

The gene calls are TRBV4-1 and TRBJ2-7; D remains ambiguous. V was trimmed by 0 bases and J by 3 bases, leaving 12 bases between them. The CDR3 consists of 15 residues. Germline assignment: CDR1 MGHRA and CDR2 YSYEKL. The CDR3 nucleotides are TGCGCCAGCAGCCAAGATGGCGGTGGGTTCTACGAGCAGTACTTC. Encoded protein: CASSQDGGGFYEQYF.

This sequence joins TRBV2 and TRBJ2-3, with D uncertain. Germline V CDR1 and CDR2: SNHLY, FYNNEI. The ends were cut back, 7 bases at V and 7 bases at J, with 18 bases in the middle. The CDR3 covers 14 residues. The CDR3 nucleotides are TGTGCCAGCAAACCGTCTTGGGGTGCAAATACGCAGTATTTT. It translates to CASKPSWGANTQYF.

A word on this clonotype: At one of its ends the junction is not consistent with the germline gene, which may arise from a read error. The chain links TRBV7-7 to TRBJ2-1, with a weak D call TRBD1 (5 bases). Germline V gene data show CDR1 as SSHAT and CDR2 as FNYEAQ (reference sequence). The CDR3 contains 20 residues. CDR3 coding DNA: TGTGCTAGCAGACTGGGGCAGGGTCGATCGCTGATGAGCTCCTACAATGAGCAGTTCTTC. It codes for CASRLGQGRSLMSSYNEQFF. Full variable domain (rest looked up from reference TRBV7-7 and TRBJ2-1): GAGVSQSPRYKVTKRGQDVTLRCDPISSHATLYWYQQALGQGPEFLTYFNYEAQPDKSGLPSDRFSAERPEGSISTLTIQRTEQRDSAMYRCASRLGQGRSLMSSYNEQFFGPGTRLTVL.

The table lists this clonotype with a few counts. This rearrangement joins TRBV12-3 or TRBV12-4 to TRBJ1-1; weak D call: TRBD1 (5 bases). V lost 3 bases and J lost 4, with 15 bases in between. CDR3 length: 15 residues. The CDR3 here is CASSFGGVVGTEAFF. The CDR3 DNA reads as TGTGCCAGCAGTTTCGGGGGGGTGGTGGGCACTGAAGCTTTCTTT.

This sequence joins TRBV12-3 or TRBV12-4 and TRBJ2-1; no definite D call. This CDR3 contains 11 residues. The ends were cut back, 5 bases at V and 8 bases at J, with 7 bases in the middle. The CDR3 loop is CASSTIDEQFF. The CDR3 nucleotides read TGTGCCAGCAGTACAATCGATGAGCAGTTCTTC.